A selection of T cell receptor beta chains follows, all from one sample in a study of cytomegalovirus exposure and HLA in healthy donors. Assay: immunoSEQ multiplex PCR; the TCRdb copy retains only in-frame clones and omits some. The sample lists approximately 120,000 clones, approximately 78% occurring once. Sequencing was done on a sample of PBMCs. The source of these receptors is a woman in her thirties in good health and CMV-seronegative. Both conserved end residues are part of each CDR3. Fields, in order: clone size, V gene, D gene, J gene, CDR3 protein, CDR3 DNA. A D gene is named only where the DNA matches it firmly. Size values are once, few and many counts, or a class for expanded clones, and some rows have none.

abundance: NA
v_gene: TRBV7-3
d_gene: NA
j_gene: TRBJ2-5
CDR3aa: CASSLGGGETQYF
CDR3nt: TGTGCCAGCAGCTTAGGTGGAGGAGAGACCCAGTACTTC

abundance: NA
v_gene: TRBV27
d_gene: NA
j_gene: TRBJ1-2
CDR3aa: CASSPTASYGYTF
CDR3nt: TGTGCCAGCAGTCCTACAGCTTCCTATGGCTACACCTTC

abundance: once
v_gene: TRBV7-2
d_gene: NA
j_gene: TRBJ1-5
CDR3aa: CASSLSRDSHSNQPQHF
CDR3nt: TGTGCCAGCAGCCTCAGCCGGGACTCTCATAGCAATCAGCCCCAGCATTTT

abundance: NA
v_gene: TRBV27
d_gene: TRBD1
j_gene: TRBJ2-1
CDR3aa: CASSSTGDNEQFF
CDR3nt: TGTGCCAGCAGTAGTACAGGGGACAATGAGCAGTTCTTC

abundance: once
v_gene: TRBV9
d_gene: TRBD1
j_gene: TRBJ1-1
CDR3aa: CASSRQGDFSTGWTEAFF
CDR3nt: TGTGCCAGCAGCCGGCAGGGGGACTTTTCGACGGGGTGGACTGAAGCTTTCTTT

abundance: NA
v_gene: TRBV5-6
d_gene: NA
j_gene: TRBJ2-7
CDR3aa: CASSPGWTSSYSYEQYF
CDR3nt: TGTGCCAGCAGCCCGGGATGGACTTCTAGCTACTCCTACGAGCAGTACTTC

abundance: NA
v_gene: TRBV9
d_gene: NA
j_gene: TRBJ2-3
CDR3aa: CASSVTGPRGDTQYF
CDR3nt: TGTGCCAGCAGCGTAACAGGGCCACGCGGAGATACGCAGTATTTT

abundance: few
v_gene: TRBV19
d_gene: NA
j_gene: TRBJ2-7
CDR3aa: CASRWRRGSYEQYF
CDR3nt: TGTGCCAGTAGATGGAGGAGGGGCTCCTACGAGCAGTACTTC

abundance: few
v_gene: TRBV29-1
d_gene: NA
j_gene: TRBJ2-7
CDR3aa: CSVVTDFTYEQYF
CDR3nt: TGCAGCGTTGTGACAGACTTCACCTACGAGCAGTACTTC

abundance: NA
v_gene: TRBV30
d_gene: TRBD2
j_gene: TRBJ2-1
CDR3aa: CAWNHRTSGSKNEQFF
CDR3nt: TGTGCCTGGAACCATAGGACTAGCGGGAGCAAAAATGAGCAGTTCTTC

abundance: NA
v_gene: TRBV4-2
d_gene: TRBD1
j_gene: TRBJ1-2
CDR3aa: CASSLALTGESGYTF
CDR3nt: TGTGCCAGCAGCCTCGCATTAACAGGGGAAAGTGGCTACACCTTC